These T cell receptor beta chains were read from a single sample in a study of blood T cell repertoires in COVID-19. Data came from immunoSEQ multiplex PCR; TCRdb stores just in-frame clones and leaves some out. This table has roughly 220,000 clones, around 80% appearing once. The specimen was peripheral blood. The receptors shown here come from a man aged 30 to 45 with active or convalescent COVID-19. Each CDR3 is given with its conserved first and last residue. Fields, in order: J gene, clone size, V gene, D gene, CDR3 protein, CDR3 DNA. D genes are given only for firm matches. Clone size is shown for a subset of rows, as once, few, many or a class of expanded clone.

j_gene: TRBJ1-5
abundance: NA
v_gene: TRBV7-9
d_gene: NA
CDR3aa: CASSLDTGNQPQHF
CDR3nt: TGTGCCAGCAGCTTGGATACAGGCAATCAGCCCCAGCATTTT

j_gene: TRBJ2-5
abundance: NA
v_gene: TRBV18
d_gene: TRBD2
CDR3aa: CASSGLAGEETQYF
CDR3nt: TGTGCCAGCTCGGGACTAGCGGGGGAAGAGACCCAGTACTTC

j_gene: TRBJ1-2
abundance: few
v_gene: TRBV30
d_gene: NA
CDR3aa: CAWSGRESHGYTF
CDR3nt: TGTGCCTGGAGTGGCCGGGAGTCACATGGCTACACCTTC

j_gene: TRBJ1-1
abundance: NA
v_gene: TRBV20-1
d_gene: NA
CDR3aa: CSALPGTEAFF
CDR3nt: TGCAGTGCTCTCCCTGGGACAGAAGCTTTCTTT

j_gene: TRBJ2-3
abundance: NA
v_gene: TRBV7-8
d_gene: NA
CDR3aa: CASSLGQTLTDTQYF
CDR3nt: TGTGCCAGCAGCTTAGGACAGACCCTGACAGATACGCAGTATTTT

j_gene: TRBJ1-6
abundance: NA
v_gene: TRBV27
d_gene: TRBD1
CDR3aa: CASRNRGGSPLHF
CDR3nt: TGTGCCAGCAGGAACAGGGGGGGTTCACCCCTCCACTTT

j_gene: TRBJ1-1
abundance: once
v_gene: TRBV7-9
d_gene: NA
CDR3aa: CASSLKGHPGAFF
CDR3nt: TGTGCCAGCAGCTTAAAGGGACATCCCGGGGCTTTCTTT

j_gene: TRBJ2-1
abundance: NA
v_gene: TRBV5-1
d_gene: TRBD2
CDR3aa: CASGLAGGNEQFF
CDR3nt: TGCGCCAGCGGCTTAGCGGGAGGGAATGAGCAGTTCTTC

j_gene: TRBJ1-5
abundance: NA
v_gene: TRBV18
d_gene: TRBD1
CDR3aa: CASSPMTGGGQPQHF
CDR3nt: TGTGCCAGCTCACCGATGACAGGGGGCGGTCAGCCCCAGCATTTT

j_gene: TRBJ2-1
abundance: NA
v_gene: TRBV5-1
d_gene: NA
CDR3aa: CASSPDGSEQFF
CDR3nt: TGCGCCAGCAGCCCGGATGGGAGTGAGCAGTTCTTC

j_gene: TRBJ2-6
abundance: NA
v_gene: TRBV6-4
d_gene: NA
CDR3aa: CASSDSSSGANVLTF
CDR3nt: TGTGCCAGCAGTGACTCGAGCTCTGGGGCCAACGTCCTGACTTTC

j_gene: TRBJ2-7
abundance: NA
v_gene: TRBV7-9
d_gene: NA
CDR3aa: CASSLDRPYEQYF
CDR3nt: TGTGCCAGCAGCTTGGACAGACCATACGAGCAGTACTTC

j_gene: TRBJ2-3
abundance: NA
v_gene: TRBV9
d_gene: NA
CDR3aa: CASSVVPGTDTQYF
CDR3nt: TGTGCCAGCAGCGTAGTTCCGGGCACAGATACGCAGTATTTT

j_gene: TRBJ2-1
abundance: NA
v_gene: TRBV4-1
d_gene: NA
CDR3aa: CASSQGPGAYNEQFF
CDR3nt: TGCGCCAGCAGCCAAGGCCCGGGAGCCTACAATGAGCAGTTCTTC

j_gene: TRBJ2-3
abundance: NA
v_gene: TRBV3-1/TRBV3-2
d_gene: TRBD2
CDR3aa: CASSQDLGTSGSADTQYF
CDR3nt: TGTGCCAGCAGCCAAGATCTAGGCACTAGCGGGAGCGCAGATACGCAGTATTTT

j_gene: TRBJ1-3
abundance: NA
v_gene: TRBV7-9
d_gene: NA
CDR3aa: CASRTLNVTIYF
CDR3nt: TGTGCCAGCAGGACACTCAACGTAACCATATATTTT

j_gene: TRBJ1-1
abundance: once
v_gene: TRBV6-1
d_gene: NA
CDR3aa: CASSEWGGNTEAFF
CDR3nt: TGTGCCAGCAGTGAGTGGGGGGGGAACACTGAAGCTTTCTTT

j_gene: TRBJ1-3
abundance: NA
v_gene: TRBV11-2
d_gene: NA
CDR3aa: CASSLGTGTGNTIYF
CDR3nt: TGTGCCAGCAGCCTAGGTACAGGGACGGGAAACACCATATATTTT

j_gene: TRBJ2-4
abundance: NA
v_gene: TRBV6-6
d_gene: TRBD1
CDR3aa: CASSYRGQGNIQYF
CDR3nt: TGTGCCAGCAGTTACCGCGGACAGGGGAACATTCAGTACTTC

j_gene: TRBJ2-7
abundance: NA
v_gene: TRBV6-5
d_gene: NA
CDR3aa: CASSYSRSPPGEQYF
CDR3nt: TGTGCCAGCAGTTACTCGAGATCCCCCCCGGGGGAGCAGTACTTC

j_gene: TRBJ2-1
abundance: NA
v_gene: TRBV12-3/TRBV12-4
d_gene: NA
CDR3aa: CASSFQGGRVFF
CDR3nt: TGTGCCAGCAGTTTCCAGGGGGGTCGAGTTTTCTTC

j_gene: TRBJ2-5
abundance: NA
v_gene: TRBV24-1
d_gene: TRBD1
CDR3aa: CATSTRDREETQYF
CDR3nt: TGTGCCACCAGTACCCGGGACAGGGAAGAGACCCAGTACTTC

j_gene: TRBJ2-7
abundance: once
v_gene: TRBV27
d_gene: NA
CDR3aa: CASSLGAPVSEQYF
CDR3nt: TGTGCCAGCAGTTTAGGGGCTCCGGTAAGCGAGCAGTACTTC

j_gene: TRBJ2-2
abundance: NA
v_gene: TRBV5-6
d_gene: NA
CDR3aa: CASSPPQGGNTGELFF
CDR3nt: TGTGCCAGCAGCCCCCCCCAGGGAGGGAACACCGGGGAGCTGTTTTTT

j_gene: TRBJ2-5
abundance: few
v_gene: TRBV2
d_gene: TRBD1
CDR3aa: CASSDPGQGAEETQYF
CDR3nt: TGTGCCAGCAGTGACCCTGGACAGGGGGCCGAGGAGACCCAGTACTTC

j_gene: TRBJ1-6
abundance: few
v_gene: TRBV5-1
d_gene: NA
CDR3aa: CASSLDTARNSPLHF
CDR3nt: TGCGCCAGCAGCTTGGACACAGCTCGTAATTCACCCCTCCACTTT

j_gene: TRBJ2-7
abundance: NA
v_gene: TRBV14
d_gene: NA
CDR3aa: CASSLGGAGMDEQYF
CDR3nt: TGTGCCAGCAGCCTTGGGGGGGCCGGGATGGACGAGCAGTACTTC

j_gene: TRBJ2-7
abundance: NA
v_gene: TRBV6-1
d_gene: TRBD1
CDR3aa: CASSEGSGGGEQYF
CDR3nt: TGTGCCAGCAGTGAAGGATCAGGGGGCGGGGAGCAGTACTTC

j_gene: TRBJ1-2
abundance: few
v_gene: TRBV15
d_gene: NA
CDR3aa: CATSRDSYGYTF
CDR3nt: TGTGCCACCAGCAGAGACAGCTATGGCTACACCTTC

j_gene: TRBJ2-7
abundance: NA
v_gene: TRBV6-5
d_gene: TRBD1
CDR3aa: CASRGTGTYEQYF
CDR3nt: TGTGCCAGCAGGGGGACAGGGACCTACGAGCAGTACTTC

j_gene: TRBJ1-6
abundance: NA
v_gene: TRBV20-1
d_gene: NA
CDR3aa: CSARGLSPLHF
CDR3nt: TGCAGTGCTAGGGGGCTTTCACCCCTCCACTTT

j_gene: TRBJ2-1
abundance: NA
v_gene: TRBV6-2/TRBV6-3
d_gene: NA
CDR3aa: CASSYSRVLRFF
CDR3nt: TGTGCCAGCAGTTACTCCAGGGTTCTCCGGTTCTTC

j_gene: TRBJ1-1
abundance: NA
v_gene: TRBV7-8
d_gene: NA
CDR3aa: CASSLADLRSEAFF
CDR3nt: TGTGCCAGCAGCTTAGCAGACCTTCGGAGTGAAGCTTTCTTT

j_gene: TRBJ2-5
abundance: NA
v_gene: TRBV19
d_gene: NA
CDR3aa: CASSSRDGRGMRETQYF
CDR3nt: TGTGCCAGTAGTTCTCGGGACGGGAGAGGTATGCGAGAGACCCAGTACTTC

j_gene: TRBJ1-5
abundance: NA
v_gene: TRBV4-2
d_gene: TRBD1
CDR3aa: CASSQVVVGGVQPQHF
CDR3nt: TGTGCCAGCAGCCAAGTTGTGGTAGGGGGCGTGCAGCCCCAGCATTTT

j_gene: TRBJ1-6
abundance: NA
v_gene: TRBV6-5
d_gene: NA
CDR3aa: CASSTSGGGRSPLHF
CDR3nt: TGTGCCAGCAGTACCTCCGGCGGGGGCAGGTCACCCCTCCACTTT

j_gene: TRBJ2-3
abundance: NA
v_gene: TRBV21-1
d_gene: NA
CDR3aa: CASSPPPGEVSDTQYF
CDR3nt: TGTGCCAGCAGCCCCCCGCCGGGAGAAGTATCAGATACGCAGTATTTT

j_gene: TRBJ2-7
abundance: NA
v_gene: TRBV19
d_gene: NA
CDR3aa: CASSTQDRLYEQYF
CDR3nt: TGTGCCAGTAGTACCCAAGACAGACTCTACGAGCAGTACTTC

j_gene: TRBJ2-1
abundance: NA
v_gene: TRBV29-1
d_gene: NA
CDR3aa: CSVEPTVPSPYNEQFF
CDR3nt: TGCAGCGTTGAACCCACAGTCCCGAGCCCCTACAATGAGCAGTTCTTC

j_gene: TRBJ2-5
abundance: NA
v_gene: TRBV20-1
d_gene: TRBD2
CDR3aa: CSAIGGETQYF
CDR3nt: TGCAGTGCTATCGGGGGGGAGACCCAGTACTTC

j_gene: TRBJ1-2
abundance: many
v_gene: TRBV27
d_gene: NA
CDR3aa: CASSLVFGQSYYGYTF
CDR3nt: TGTGCCAGCAGTTTAGTCTTCGGACAGAGCTACTATGGCTACACCTTC

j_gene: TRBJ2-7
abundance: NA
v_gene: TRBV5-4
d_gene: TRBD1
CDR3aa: CASSNPGQGLEQYF
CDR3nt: TGTGCCAGCAGTAACCCGGGACAGGGCTTGGAGCAGTACTTC

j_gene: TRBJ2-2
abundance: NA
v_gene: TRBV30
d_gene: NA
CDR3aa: CAWRGLGSTGELFF
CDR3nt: TGTGCCTGGAGGGGCCTAGGGAGCACCGGGGAGCTGTTTTTT

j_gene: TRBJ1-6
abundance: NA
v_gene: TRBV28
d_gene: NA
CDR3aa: CASSFGGFGSPLHF
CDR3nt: TGTGCCAGCAGTTTCGGGGGATTCGGATCACCCCTCCACTTT

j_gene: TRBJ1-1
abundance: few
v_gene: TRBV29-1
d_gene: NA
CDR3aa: CSVNRYYMNTEAFF
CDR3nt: TGCAGCGTTAACAGGTACTACATGAACACTGAAGCTTTCTTT

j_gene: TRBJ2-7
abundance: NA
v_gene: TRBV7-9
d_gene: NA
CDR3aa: CASSLQTQSGSSYEQYF
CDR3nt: TGTGCCAGCAGCTTACAGACCCAAAGCGGCAGCTCCTACGAGCAGTACTTC

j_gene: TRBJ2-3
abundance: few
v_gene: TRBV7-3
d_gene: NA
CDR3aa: CASSFGGGGGDTQYF
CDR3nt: TGTGCCAGCAGCTTTGGGGGCGGGGGAGGCGATACGCAGTATTTT

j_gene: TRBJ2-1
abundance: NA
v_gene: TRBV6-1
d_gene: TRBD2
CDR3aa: CASSEGLAGRYNEQFF
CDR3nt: TGTGCCAGCAGTGAAGGACTAGCGGGACGCTACAATGAGCAGTTCTTC

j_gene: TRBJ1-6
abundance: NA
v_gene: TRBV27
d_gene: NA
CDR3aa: CASSLEAHNSPLHF
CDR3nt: TGTGCCAGCAGTTTAGAGGCACATAATTCACCCCTCCACTTT

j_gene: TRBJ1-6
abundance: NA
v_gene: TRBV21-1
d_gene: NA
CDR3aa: CASTWTTGSSYNSPLHF
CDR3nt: TGTGCCAGCACCTGGACAACGGGTAGCTCCTATAATTCACCCCTCCACTTT

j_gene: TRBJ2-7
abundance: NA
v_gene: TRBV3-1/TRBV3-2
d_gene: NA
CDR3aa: CASSQGDREQYF
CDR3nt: TGTGCCAGCAGCCAGGGCGACAGGGAGCAGTACTTC

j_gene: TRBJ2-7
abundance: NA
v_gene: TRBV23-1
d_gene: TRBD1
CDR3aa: CASSQPAGIQSCNIVGTGPYEQYF
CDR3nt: TGCGCCAGCAGTCAACCCGCGGGAATACAAAGCTGTAACATTGTGGGGACAGGGCCCTACGAGCAGTACTTC

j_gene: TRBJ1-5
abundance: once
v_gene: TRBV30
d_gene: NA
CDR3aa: CAWSPQFNQPQHF
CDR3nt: TGTGCCTGGAGTCCACAGTTCAATCAGCCCCAGCATTTT

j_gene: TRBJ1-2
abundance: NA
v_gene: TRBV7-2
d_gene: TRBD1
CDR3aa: CASSSFQGAGYTF
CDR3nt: TGTGCCAGCAGCTCATTCCAGGGGGCCGGCTACACCTTC